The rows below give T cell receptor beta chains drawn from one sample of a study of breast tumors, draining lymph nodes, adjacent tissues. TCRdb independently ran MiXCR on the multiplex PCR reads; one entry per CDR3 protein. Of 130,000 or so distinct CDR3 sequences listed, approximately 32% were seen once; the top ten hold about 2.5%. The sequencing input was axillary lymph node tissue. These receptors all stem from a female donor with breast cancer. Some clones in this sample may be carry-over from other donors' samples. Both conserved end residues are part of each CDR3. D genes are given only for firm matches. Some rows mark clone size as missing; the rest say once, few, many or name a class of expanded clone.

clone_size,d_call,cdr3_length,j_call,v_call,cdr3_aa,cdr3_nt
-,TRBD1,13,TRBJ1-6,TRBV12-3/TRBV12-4,CATQGAINSPLHF,TGTGCCACCCAGGGGGCTATTAATTCACCCCTCCACTTT
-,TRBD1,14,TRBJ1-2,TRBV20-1,CSAQAQGGPYGYTF,TGCAGTGCCCAGGCGCAGGGGGGGCCCTATGGCTACACCTTC
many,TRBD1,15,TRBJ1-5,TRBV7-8,CASSAQTGVNQPQHF,TGTGCCAGCAGCGCCCAGACAGGGGTTAATCAGCCCCAGCATTTT
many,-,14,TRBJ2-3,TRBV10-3,CAISAIGGSDTQYF,TGTGCCATCAGCGCTATTGGGGGTTCAGATACGCAGTATTTT
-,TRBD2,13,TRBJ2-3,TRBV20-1,CSHTGAGGDTQYF,TGCAGCCATACGGGGGCGGGGGGCGATACGCAGTATTTT
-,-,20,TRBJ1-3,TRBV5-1,CASSLVVSSEAFFGQGTIYF,-
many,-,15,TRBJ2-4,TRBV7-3,CASSSDGTAKNIQYF,TGTGCCAGCAGCTCGGACGGTACAGCCAAAAACATTCAGTACTTC
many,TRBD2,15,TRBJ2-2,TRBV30,CASHLSGGASRELFF,TGTGCCTCCCACCTTAGCGGGGGGGCTAGTAGGGAGCTGTTTTTT
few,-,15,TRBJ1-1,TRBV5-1,CASRTGESVSGEAFF,TGCGCCAGCAGAACTGGGGAGTCGGTTTCTGGTGAAGCTTTCTTT
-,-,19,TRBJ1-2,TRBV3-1,CASSYTATNEKGHHYGYTF,TGTGCCAGCAGTTACACAGCAACTAATGAAAAAGGTCACCACTATGGCTACACCTTC
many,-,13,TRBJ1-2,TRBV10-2,CASSSQGMDGYTF,TGCGCCAGCAGTAGCCAGGGAATGGATGGCTACACCTTC
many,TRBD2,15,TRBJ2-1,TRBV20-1,CSAVTGTSVYNEQFF,TGCAGTGCTGTAACCGGGACTAGCGTATACAATGAGCAGTTCTTC
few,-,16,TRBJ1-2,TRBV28,CASTSGQGTFGYGYTF,TGTGCCAGCACCAGCGGCCAGGGAACCTTTGGCTATGGCTACACCTTC
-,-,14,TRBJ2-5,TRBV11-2,CASSLRPGPEAQYF,TGTGCCAGCAGCTTACGGCCAGGACCAGAGGCCCAGTACTTC
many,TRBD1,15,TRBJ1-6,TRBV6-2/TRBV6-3,CASSLPGQGWSPLHF,TGTGCCAGCAGTCTACCCGGACAGGGATGGTCACCCCTCCACTTT
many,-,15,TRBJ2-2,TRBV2,CASRAQGLNTGELFF,TGTGCCAGCAGAGCCCAGGGGCTTAACACCGGGGAGCTGTTTTTT
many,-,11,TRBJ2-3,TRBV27,CASARTDTQYF,TGTGCCAGCGCAAGAACAGATACGCAGTATTTT
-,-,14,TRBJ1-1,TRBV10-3,CAISQRPENTEAFF,TGTGCCATCAGCCAAAGGCCAGAGAACACTGAAGCTTTCTTT
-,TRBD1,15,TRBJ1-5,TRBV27,CASSTGTGSSQPQHF,TGTGCCAGCAGCACCGGGACAGGGAGCAGTCAGCCCCAGCATTTT
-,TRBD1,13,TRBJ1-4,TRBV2,CASRQGYGEKLFF,TGTGCCAGCAGACAGGGGTATGGTGAAAAACTGTTTTTT
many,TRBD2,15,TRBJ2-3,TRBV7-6,CASSLIAGRTDTQYF,TGTGCCAGCAGCTTAATAGCGGGGCGCACAGATACGCAGTATTTT
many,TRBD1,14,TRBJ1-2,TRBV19,CASNRQGINYGYTF,TGTGCCAGCAACAGACAGGGGATAAACTATGGCTACACCTTC
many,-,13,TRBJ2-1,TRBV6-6,CASSHSVGGQQFF,TGTGCCAGCAGTCACTCAGTCGGCGGACAGCAGTTCTTC
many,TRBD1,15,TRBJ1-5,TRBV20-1,CSAIRDRGRRQPQHF,TGCAGTGCTATCCGGGACAGGGGGCGCAGGCAGCCCCAGCATTTT
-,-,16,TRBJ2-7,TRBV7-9,CASSLTLVRPLDEQYF,TGTGCCAGCAGCTTAACGCTGGTTAGGCCTCTGGACGAGCAGTACTTC
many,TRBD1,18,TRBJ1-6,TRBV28,CASSFPRRQTGGGSPLHF,TGTGCCAGCAGTTTCCCCCGTAGACAAACAGGGGGAGGATCACCCCTCCACTTT
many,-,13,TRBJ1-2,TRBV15,CATSRDDMYGYTF,TGTGCCACCAGCAGAGATGATATGTATGGCTACACCTTC
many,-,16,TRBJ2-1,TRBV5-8,CASSLSVGANDNEQFF,TGTGCCAGCAGCTTGTCCGTGGGTGCGAACGACAATGAGCAGTTCTTC
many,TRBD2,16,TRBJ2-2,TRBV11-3,CASSSKRGTNTGELFF,TGTGCCAGCAGCTCTAAGCGGGGGACTAACACCGGGGAGCTGTTTTTT
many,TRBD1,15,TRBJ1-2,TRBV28,CASSLYGTGHRSYTF,TGTGCCAGCAGTTTATACGGGACAGGGCATAGGAGCTACACCTTC
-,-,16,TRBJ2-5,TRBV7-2,CASSLVGQNTGETQYF,TGTGCCAGCAGCTTAGTAGGGCAGAACACCGGGGAGACCCAGTACTTC
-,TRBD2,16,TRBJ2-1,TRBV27,CASSEAGAASYNEQFF,TGTGCCAGCAGTGAAGCGGGGGCAGCCTCCTACAATGAGCAGTTCTTC
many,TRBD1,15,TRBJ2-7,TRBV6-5,CASSYSGQGAYEQYF,TGTGCCAGCAGTTACTCGGGACAGGGGGCTTACGAGCAGTACTTC
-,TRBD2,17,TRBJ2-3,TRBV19,CASTLEGLVDSTDTQYF,TGTGCCAGTACCTTAGAGGGACTAGTGGATAGCACAGATACGCAGTATTTT
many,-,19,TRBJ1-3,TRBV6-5,CASSYSSNLGGAPGNTIYF,TGTGCCAGCAGTTACTCGTCCAATCTAGGGGGGGCACCTGGAAACACCATATATTTT
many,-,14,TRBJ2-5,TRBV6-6,CASSRQGRGETQYF,TGTGCCAGCAGTCGGCAGGGGAGAGGGGAGACCCAGTACTTC
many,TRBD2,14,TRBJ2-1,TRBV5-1,CASSLAGGNNEQFF,TGCGCCAGCAGCTTGGCGGGGGGGAACAATGAGCAGTTCTTC
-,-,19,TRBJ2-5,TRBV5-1,CASSLAGAGSPPFQETQYF,TGCGCCAGCAGCTTGGCCGGGGCAGGGAGCCCCCCTTTTCAAGAGACCCAGTACTTC
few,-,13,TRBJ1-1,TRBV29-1,CSVEQIHNTEAFF,TGCAGCGTTGAACAGATTCATAACACTGAAGCTTTCTTT
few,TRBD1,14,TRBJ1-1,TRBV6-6,CASSPTGKNTEAFF,TGTGCCAGCAGTCCGACAGGGAAGAACACTGAAGCTTTCTTT
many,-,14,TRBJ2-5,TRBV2,CASSDRGARETQYF,TGTGCCAGCAGTGACCGGGGGGCGAGGGAGACCCAGTACTTC
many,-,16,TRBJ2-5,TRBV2,CASSEPPTAVGETQYF,TGTGCCAGCAGTGAACCGCCGACTGCAGTCGGAGAGACCCAGTACTTC
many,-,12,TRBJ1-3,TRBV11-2,CASGTLGNTIYF,TGTGCCAGCGGGACGCTGGGAAACACCATATATTTT
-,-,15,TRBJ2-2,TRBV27,CASRGRGRWAGELFF,TGTGCCAGCAGGGGCCGGGGTAGGTGGGCCGGGGAGCTGTTTTTT
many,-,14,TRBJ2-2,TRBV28,CASSAHASTGELFF,TGTGCCAGCAGTGCACACGCTAGCACCGGGGAGCTGTTTTTT
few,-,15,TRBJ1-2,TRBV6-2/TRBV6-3,CASSLRQRRGYGYTF,TGTGCCAGCAGTTTGAGGCAGCGTCGTGGGTATGGCTACACCTTC
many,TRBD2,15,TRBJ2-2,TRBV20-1,CSAVRAGGNTGELFF,TGCAGTGCGGTGAGAGCGGGGGGGAACACCGGGGAGCTGTTTTTT
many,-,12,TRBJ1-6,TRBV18,CASSPSDSPLHF,TGTGCCAGCTCACCATCGGATTCACCCCTCCACTTT
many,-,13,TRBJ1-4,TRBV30,CAWSGGAGEKLFF,TGTGCCTGGAGCGGCGGGGCTGGGGAAAAACTGTTTTTT
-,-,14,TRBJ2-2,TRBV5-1,CASSLSLNTGELFF,TGCGCCAGCAGCTTGAGCCTGAACACCGGGGAGCTGTTTTTT
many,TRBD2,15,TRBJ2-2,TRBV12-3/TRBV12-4,CASSNPGLRTGELFF,TGTGCCAGCAGCAACCCGGGACTACGGACCGGGGAGCTGTTTTTT
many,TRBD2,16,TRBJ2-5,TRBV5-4,CASSLGLAGGEETQYF,TGTGCCAGCAGCTTGGGTCTAGCGGGGGGGGAAGAGACCCAGTACTTC
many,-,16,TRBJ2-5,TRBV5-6,CASSSGTAGWRETQYF,TGTGCCAGCAGCTCGGGGACTGCGGGGTGGAGGGAGACCCAGTACTTC
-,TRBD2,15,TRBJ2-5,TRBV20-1,CSARLAGVQPETQYF,TGCAGTGCTAGGCTAGCGGGGGTCCAACCAGAGACCCAGTACTTC
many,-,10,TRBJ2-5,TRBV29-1,CSVGRETQYF,TGCAGCGTAGGCCGGGAGACCCAGTACTTC
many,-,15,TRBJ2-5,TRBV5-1,CASSFLPGSGETQYF,TGCGCCAGCAGCTTTCTGCCGGGTTCGGGAGAGACCCAGTACTTC
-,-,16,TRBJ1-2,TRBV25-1,CASSAKLQGFSYGYTF,TGTGCCAGCAGTGCTAAGCTCCAGGGATTCTCCTATGGCTACACCTTC
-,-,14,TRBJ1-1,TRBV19,CASSMGALDTEAFF,TGTGCCAGTAGTATGGGGGCTCTCGACACTGAAGCTTTCTTT
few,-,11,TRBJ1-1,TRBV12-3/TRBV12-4,CASSYRVGAFF,TGTGCCAGCAGTTACAGGGTTGGAGCTTTCTTT
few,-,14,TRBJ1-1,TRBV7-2,CASSLQERNTEAFF,TGTGCCAGCAGCTTACAGGAGCGGAACACTGAAGCTTTCTTT